The sequence of this T cell receptor beta chain was determined in a study of blood T cells in healthy people across ages. This CDR3 spans 15 amino acids. Per the germline V gene, CDR1 is SGHVS and CDR2 is FNYEAQ. Deletions cut 0 bases from V and 5 bases from J, with 12 bases between. It was with a sample-barcoded 5' primer and a J-beta primer mix that a second PCR of roughly 7 to 12 cycles was run. TCRdb re-called the 5' RACE reads with MiXCR, one entry per CDR3 protein. The table shows 800,000 to 1,000,000 distinct CDR3 sequences, with under 50% occurring only once. The TCR sequence derives from a man aged 30-40 years in good health. The chain carries TRBV7-6 and TRBJ2-3; possible D gene TRBD1, 6 bases. The sample consisted of blood. The CDR3 loop reads CASSLASRGGDTQYF. CDR3 nucleotide sequence: TGTGCCAGCAGCTTAGCCAGCAGGGGTGGAGATACGCAGTATTTT.